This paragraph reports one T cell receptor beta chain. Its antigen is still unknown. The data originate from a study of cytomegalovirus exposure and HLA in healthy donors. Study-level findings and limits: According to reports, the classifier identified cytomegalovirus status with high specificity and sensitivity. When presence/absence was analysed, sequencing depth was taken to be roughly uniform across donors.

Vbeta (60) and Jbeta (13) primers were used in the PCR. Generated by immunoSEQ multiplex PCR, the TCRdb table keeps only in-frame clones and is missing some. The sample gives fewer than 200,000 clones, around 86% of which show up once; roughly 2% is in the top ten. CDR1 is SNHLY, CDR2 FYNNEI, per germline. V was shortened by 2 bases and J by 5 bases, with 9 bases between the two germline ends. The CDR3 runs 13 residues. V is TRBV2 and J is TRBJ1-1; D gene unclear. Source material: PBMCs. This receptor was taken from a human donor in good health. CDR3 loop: CASSESRLTEAFF. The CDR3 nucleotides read TGTGCCAGCAGTGAATCCCGGTTAACTGAAGCTTTCTTT.